The 23 T cell receptor beta chains below all came from one sample that was sequenced in a study of T-cell reconstitution after alpha-beta-depleted transplantation in children (dated by TCRdb to the mid-2010s). Libraries were made using PCR. Sequencing relied on an Illumina HiSeq 2500. TCR library preparation used molecular barcoding, with unique molecular identifiers applied to normalize quantification of the TCRbeta repertoire. TCRdb passed the public sequencing reads through fastp at Q25 and MiXCR, retaining productive beta sequences. Identical CDR3 protein sequences are pooled into one entry, listed with their most common genes and DNA. The sample profile shows approximately 240,000 distinct CDR3 sequences; over 9.5% of them were found once. Approximately 5% of the sample comes from the top ten. The source was PBMCs from the stem cell graft donor, collected from the stem cell graft. These receptors were obtained from a human donor who donated a stem cell graft to a child with SCID.

This clonotype has at least ten counts. This chain connects TRBV5-1 to TRBJ1-5; 7 bases agree with TRBD1. The ends lost 0 bases at V and 4 bases at J; junction bases unmatched: 4. Germline V lookup: CDR1 SGHRS, CDR2 YFSETQ. The CDR3 is 15 residues long. In nucleotides, the CDR3 is TGCGCCAGCAGCTTGGAGGGACAGCTAAATCAGCCCCAGCATTTT. Its protein product is CASSLEGQLNQPQHF.

This clonotype came up many times. This chain joins TRBV10-3 and TRBJ2-3, with 9 nucleotides matching TRBD2. In germline, CDR1 is ENHRY, CDR2 SYGVKD. The CDR3 loop spans 15 amino acids. The junction had 10 bases not matched to a gene; V was cut back by 6 bases and J by 6 bases. The CDR3 protein is CAISQLAGLGDTQYF. CDR3 bases: TGTGCCATCAGCCAGCTAGCGGGGCTAGGGGATACGCAGTATTTT.

This clonotype was detected ten times or more. The genes are TRBV5-1 and TRBJ1-6; TRBD1 aligns across 9 bases. Looked up from germline, CDR1 is SGHRS and CDR2 is YFSETQ. The V gene end was trimmed by 2 bases and the J gene end by 10 bases; junction bases not matched to a gene: 7. The CDR3 is 15 residues long. CDR3 sequence reads: CASSLLDRGSSPLHF. The CDR3 DNA sequence: TGCGCCAGCAGCTTATTGGACAGGGGAAGCTCACCCCTCCACTTT.

Ten or more counts support this clonotype. The V call is TRBV18, the J call TRBJ2-3; maybe TRBD2 (6 bases). V shed 5 bases and J shed 0 bases, with 12 bases lying between them. The V gene's germline CDR1 is KGHSH and CDR2 LQKENI. The CDR3 runs 15 residues. CDR3 loop: CASSSSGSSTDTQYF. DNA of the CDR3: TGTGCCAGCTCATCAAGCGGGTCTAGCACAGATACGCAGTATTTT. Supplemented by reference TRBV18 and TRBJ2-3, the full variable domain reads NAGVMQNPRHLVRRRGQEARLRCSPMKGHSHVYWYRQLPEEGLKFMVYLQKENIIDESGMPKERFSAEFPKEGPSILRIQQVVRGDSAAYFCASSSSGSSTDTQYFGPGTRLTVL.

Points on this clonotype: This may be a read error: a much more frequent sequence differs by one nucleotide. This chain links TRBV5-5 with TRBJ1-2; no reliable D call. V was clipped by 0 bases and J by 7 bases, with 16 bases between them. The CDR3 totals 15 residues. Germline loops: CDR1 SGHKS, CDR2 YYEKEE (reference sequence). CDR3 in DNA: TGTGCCAGCAGCTTGGAAATCGGCAGCTACTGTGGCTACACCTTC. Amino acid sequence: CASSLEIGSYCGYTF. The full variable domain, completed using reference TRBV5-5 and TRBJ1-2, is DAGVTQSPTHLIKTRGQQVTLRCSPISGHKSVSWYQQVLGQGPQFIFQYYEKEERGRGNFPDRFSARQFPNYSSELNVNALLLGDSALYLCASSLEIGSYCGYTFGSGTRLTVV.

This clonotype was seen ten or more times. The V call is TRBV6-5, the J call TRBJ1-1, with a weak D call TRBD1 (5 bases). CDR3 length equals 16 residues. V was trimmed by 2 bases and J by 0 bases, leaving 13 bases between them. Germline V gene sequence: CDR1 MNHEY, CDR2 SVGAGI. In DNA form, the CDR3 reads TGTGCCAGCAGTTACGTCGTGGGGGGGATGAACACTGAAGCTTTCTTT. It encodes CASSYVVGGMNTEAFF.

This clonotype was seen repeatedly, ten times or more. This chain links TRBV20-1 with TRBJ2-7; 11 nucleotides line up with TRBD2. Germline CDR1 reads DFQATT; CDR2 reads SNEGSKA (reference sequence). V shed 4 bases and J 7 bases; nucleotides not matched to a gene: 9. The CDR3 is 14 residues long. CDR3 bases: TGCAGTGCTACTTATAGCGGGGGGGCAGGAGAGCAGTACTTC. It encodes CSATYSGGAGEQYF.

This clonotype was observed at least ten times. This sequence joins TRBV4-1 and TRBJ2-2; D tentatively fits TRBD1 or TRBD2 (6 bases each). Per germline, CDR1 MGHRA and CDR2 YSYEKL. The ends were cut back, 0 bases at V and 6 bases at J, with 11 bases in the middle. The CDR3 spans 15 residues. The CDR3 is CASSQDEEGAGELFF. CDR3 nucleotides: TGCGCCAGCAGCCAAGATGAGGAGGGGGCCGGGGAGCTGTTTTTT.

This clonotype was observed at least ten times. The chain uses TRBV20-1 and TRBJ1-1; D call uncertain. Per germline, CDR1 DFQATT and CDR2 SNEGSKA (reference sequence). V lost 2 bases and J lost 3, with 7 bases in between. CDR3 length: 12 residues. In nucleotides, the CDR3 is TGCAGTGCTAGAACACCAGACACTGAAGCTTTCTTT. Protein: CSARTPDTEAFF.

This clonotype was counted at least ten times. This sequence joins TRBV25-1 and TRBJ1-2; D remains unclear. The germline V and J ends were trimmed by 2 bases and 4 bases, with 11 bases remaining between them. Germline CDR1 is MGHDK and CDR2 is SYGVNS. The CDR3 spans 14 residues. CDR3 amino acids: CASSERGGVYGYTF. The CDR3 DNA reads TGTGCCAGCAGTGAACGTGGAGGAGTCTATGGCTACACCTTC.

This clonotype was picked up many times. The chain combines TRBV2 with TRBJ2-1, with D perhaps TRBD1 or TRBD2 (5 bases each). This CDR3 spans 14 amino acids. V was clipped by 4 bases and J by 8 bases, with 15 bases between them. CDR1 is SNHLY and CDR2 is FYNNEI in the germline V gene. The CDR3 loop is CASSGDHRPHEQFF. The CDR3 bases are TGTGCCAGCAGTGGGGACCACCGTCCCCATGAGCAGTTCTTC. The complete variable domain, with remaining parts taken from reference TRBV2 and TRBJ2-1, reads EPEVTQTPSHQVTQMGQEVILRCVPISNHLYFYWYRQILGQKVEFLVSFYNNEISEKSEIFDDQFSVERPDGSNFTLKIRSTKLEDSAMYFCASSGDHRPHEQFFGPGTRLTVL.

In this sample, this clonotype turned up many times. This rearrangement joins TRBV5-1 to TRBJ2-1; TRBD2 aligns across 14 bases. CDR3 length equals 18 residues. CDR1 SGHRS and CDR2 YFSETQ come from the germline V gene. V was pared by 0 bases and J by 1 base, with 3 bases of the junction left unmatched. CDR3 sequence (DNA): TGCGCCAGCAGCTTGGGGACTAGCGGGGGGAGATCCTACAATGAGCAGTTCTTC. As protein: CASSLGTSGGRSYNEQFF.

This clonotype appeared many times. The chain joins TRBV7-9 to TRBJ2-3, with 11 bases fitting TRBD2. There are 12 residues in the CDR3. Trimming cost V 5 bases and J 13 bases; bases outside gene matches: 5. The germline CDR1 and CDR2 sequences are SEHNR and FQNEAQ (reference sequence). CDR3 in amino acids: CASSHSGGAEYF. The CDR3 DNA follows: TGTGCCAGCAGCCATAGCGGGGGGGCCGAGTATTTT.

A word on this clonotype: A much larger clone sits a single nucleotide away, making a read error possible. The rearrangement links TRBV5-6 to TRBJ1-2; D uncertain. CDR1 is SGHDT and CDR2 is YYEEEE in the germline V gene. The CDR3 loop spans 16 amino acids. CDR3 nucleotide sequence: TGTGCCAGCAGCTTGGTTGGGTCAACTCCTAACTATGGCTCCACCTTC. Protein: CASSLVGSTPNYGSTF.

This clonotype showed up many times. The J gene is TRBJ1-1, the V gene TRBV27, with D possibly TRBD1 on 5 matching bases. CDR1 and CDR2 (germline): MNHEY, SMNVEV (reference sequence). The V end was cut by 2 bases, the J end by 7 bases, with 14 bases between. The CDR3 has 14 residues. In DNA, the CDR3 is TGTGCCAGCAGTTTACGGGCTCTCGGGGGTGAAGCTTTCTTT. Residues: CASSLRALGGEAFF.

There are many counts of this clonotype. The chain recombines TRBV5-5 with TRBJ2-1; either TRBD1 or TRBD2 may fit D (5 bases each). The germline V gene has CDR1 SGHKS and CDR2 YYEKEE (reference sequence). V was trimmed by 3 bases and J by 1 base, leaving 14 bases between them. The CDR3 sequence is 16 residues long. The CDR3 loop reads CASSWWDRRSYNEQFF. CDR3 bases: TGTGCCAGCAGCTGGTGGGACCGACGATCCTACAATGAGCAGTTCTTC.

There are many counts of this clonotype. The chain has TRBV12-3 or TRBV12-4 and TRBJ2-4, with D possibly TRBD2 on 6 matching bases. V lost 5 bases and J lost 7, with 12 bases in between. The CDR3 runs to 13 residues. The CDR3 DNA sequence: TGTGCCAGCAGTCCCCTTGGGGGGAACATTCAGTACTTC. Translation: CASSPLGGNIQYF.

This clonotype has at least ten counts. In nucleotides, the CDR3 is TGTGCCAGCAGCTTGGTGTTCGGACAGGGCGTCGAGACCCAGTACTTC. This encodes CASSLVFGQGVETQYF. This chain uses TRBV5-6 with TRBJ2-5; 8 positions match TRBD1. V was pared by 0 bases and J by 5 bases, with 9 bases of the junction left unmatched. There are 16 residues in the CDR3. Germline V lookup: CDR1 SGHDT, CDR2 YYEEEE.

This clonotype was found many times. The chain employs TRBV29-1 and TRBJ2-3; D could derive from TRBD1 or TRBD2 (5 bases each). Germline assignment: CDR1 SQVTM and CDR2 ANQGSEA. CDR3 length: 15 amino acids. V lost 0 bases and J lost 2, with 12 bases in between. CDR3 nucleotides: TGCAGCGTTGAAGATAAAGAGGGGTACACAGATACGCAGTATTTT. Protein sequence: CSVEDKEGYTDTQYF.

J is TRBJ2-2 and V is TRBV5-1; D might be TRBD1 (5 bases). V lost 6 bases and J lost 5, with 14 bases in between. This CDR3 comprises 14 residues. Germline values: CDR1 SGHRS, CDR2 YFSETQ. This CDR3 is CASKGYDRTGELFF. For the CDR3, the DNA is TGCGCCAGCAAGGGGTACGATCGGACCGGGGAGCTGTTTTTT. Combining the CDR3 with reference TRBV5-1 and TRBJ2-2 gives the whole variable domain KAGVTQTPRYLIKTRGQQVTLSCSPISGHRSVSWYQQTPGQGLQFLFEYFSETQRNKGNFPGRFSGRQFSNSRSEMNVSTLELGDSALYLCASKGYDRTGELFFGEGSRLTVL.

In this sample, this clonotype turned up a few times. V usage is TRBV30 and J usage is TRBJ2-5; D gene uncertain. The germline V and J ends were trimmed by 5 bases and 7 bases, with 11 bases remaining between them. Germline CDR1 GTSNPN, CDR2 SVGIG (reference sequence). CDR3 length equals 11 residues. In DNA form, the CDR3 reads TGTGCCTGGGGGGTCCCCGGGACCCAGTACTTC. This gives the protein CAWGVPGTQYF.

This clonotype was counted at least ten times. The chain recombines TRBV5-1 with TRBJ2-7; 9 nucleotides align to TRBD1. Germline V gene lookup returns CDR1 SGHRS and CDR2 YFSETQ. V was clipped by 7 bases and J by 3 bases; unmatched bases: 8. The CDR3 is made up of 14 amino acids. The CDR3 DNA is TGCGCCAGCCGCGGACAGGGGACCTTCTACGAGCAGTACTTC. Protein sequence: CASRGQGTFYEQYF.

This clonotype was observed at least ten times. The chain has TRBV5-1 and TRBJ2-7, with D unresolved. This CDR3 spans 15 amino acids. Per germline, CDR1 SGHRS and CDR2 YFSETQ. V shed 0 bases and J shed 1 base, with 11 bases lying between them. CDR3 bases: TGCGCCAGCAGCTTGGTGGCACGGGCTTCCTACGAGCAGTACTTC. Amino acid sequence: CASSLVARASYEQYF.